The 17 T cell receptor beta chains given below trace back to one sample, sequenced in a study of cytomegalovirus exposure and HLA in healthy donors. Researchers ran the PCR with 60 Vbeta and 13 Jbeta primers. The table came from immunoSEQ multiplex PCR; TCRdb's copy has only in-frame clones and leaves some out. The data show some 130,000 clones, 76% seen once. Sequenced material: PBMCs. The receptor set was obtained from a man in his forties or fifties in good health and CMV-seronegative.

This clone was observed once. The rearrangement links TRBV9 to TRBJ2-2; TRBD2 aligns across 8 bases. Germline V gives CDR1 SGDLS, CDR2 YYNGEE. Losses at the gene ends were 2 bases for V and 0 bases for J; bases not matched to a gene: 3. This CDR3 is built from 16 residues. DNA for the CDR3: TGTGCCAGCAGCGTTGGCGGGGGGTCGAACACCGGGGAGCTGTTTTTT. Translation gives CASSVGGGSNTGELFF.

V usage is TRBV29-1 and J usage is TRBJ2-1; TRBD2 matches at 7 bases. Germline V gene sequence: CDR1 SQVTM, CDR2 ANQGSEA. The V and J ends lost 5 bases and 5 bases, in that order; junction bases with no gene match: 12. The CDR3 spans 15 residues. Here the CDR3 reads CSVSSGAGANNEQFF. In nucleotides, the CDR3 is TGCAGCGTTTCTTCTGGGGCGGGAGCCAACAATGAGCAGTTCTTC.

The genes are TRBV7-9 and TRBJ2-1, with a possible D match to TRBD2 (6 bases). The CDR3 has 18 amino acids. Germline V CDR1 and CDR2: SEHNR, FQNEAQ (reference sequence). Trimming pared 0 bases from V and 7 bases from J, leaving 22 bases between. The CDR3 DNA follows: TGTGCCAGCAGCTTAGCCCTAACCGGGACGGGAGATCGAAATGAGCAGTTCTTC. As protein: CASSLALTGTGDRNEQFF.

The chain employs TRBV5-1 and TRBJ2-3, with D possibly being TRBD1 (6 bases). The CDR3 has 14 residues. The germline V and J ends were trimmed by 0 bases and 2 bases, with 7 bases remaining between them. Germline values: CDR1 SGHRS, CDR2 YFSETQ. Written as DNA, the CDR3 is TGCGCCAGCAGCTTGGGACAGGCCACAGATACGCAGTATTTT. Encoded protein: CASSLGQATDTQYF.

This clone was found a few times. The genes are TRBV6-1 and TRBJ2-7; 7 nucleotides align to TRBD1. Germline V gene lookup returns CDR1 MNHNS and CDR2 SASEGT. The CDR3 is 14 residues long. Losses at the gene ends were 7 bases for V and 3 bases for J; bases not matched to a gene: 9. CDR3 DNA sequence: TGTGCCAGCAAGAGGGAACAGGGGAGCTACGAGCAGTACTTC. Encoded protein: CASKREQGSYEQYF.

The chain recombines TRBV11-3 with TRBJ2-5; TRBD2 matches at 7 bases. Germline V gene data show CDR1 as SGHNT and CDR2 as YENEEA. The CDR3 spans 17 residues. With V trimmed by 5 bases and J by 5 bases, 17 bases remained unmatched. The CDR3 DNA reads TGTGCCAGCAGCCGAGGCGGGGGACTACAGGCGGGGGAGACCCAGTACTTC. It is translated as CASSRGGGLQAGETQYF.

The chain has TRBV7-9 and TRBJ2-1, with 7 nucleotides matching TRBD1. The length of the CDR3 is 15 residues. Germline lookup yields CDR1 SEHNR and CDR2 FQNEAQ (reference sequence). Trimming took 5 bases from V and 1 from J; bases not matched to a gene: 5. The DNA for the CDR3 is TGTGCCAGCAGCCGACAGGGTTCGTCCTACAATGAGCAGTTCTTC. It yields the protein CASSRQGSSYNEQFF.

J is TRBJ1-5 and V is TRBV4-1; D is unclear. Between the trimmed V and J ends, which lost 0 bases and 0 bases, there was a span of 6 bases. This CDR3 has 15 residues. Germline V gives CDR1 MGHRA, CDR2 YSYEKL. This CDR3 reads CASSQDQASNQPQHF. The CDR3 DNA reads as TGCGCCAGCAGCCAAGATCAGGCTAGCAATCAGCCCCAGCATTTT.

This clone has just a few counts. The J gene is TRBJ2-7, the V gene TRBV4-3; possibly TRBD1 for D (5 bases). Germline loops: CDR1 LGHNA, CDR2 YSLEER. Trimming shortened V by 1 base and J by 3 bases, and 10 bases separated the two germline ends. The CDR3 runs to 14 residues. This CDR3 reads CASSQGQGFYEQYF. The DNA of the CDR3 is TGCGCCAGCAGCCAAGGGCAGGGCTTCTACGAGCAGTACTTC.

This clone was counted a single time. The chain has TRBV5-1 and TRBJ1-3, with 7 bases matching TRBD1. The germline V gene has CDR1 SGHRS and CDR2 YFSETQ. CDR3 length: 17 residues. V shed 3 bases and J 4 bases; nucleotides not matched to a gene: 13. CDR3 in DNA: TGCGCCAGCAGCTGGAAGTCCTTAGGGACAGAAGGAAACACCATATATTTT. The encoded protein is CASSWKSLGTEGNTIYF.

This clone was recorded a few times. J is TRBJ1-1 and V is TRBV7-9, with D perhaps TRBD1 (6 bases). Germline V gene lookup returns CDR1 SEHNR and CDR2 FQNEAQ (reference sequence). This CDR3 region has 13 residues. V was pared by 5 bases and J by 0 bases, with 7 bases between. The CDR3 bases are TGTGCCAGCAGCCGGGACATGAACACTGAAGCTTTCTTT. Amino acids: CASSRDMNTEAFF.

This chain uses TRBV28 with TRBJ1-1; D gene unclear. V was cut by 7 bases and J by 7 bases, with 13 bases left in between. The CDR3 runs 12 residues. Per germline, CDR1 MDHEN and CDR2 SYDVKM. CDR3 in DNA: TGTGCCAGCATCTCGGACGGGGATGAAGCTTTCTTT. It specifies CASISDGDEAFF.

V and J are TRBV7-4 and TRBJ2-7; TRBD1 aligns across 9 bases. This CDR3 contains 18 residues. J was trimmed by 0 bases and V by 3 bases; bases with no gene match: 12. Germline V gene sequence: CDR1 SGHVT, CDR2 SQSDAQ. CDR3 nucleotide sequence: TGTGCCAGCAGCTTGGACAGGGGTATTACCCTGAGCTCCTACGAGCAGTACTTC. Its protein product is CASSLDRGITLSSYEQYF.

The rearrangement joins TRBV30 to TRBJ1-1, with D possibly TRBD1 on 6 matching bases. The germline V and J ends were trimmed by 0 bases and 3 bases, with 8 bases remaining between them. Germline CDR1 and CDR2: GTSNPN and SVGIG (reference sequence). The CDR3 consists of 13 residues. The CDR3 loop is CAWSVGGDTEAFF. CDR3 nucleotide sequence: TGTGCCTGGAGTGTAGGGGGGGACACTGAAGCTTTCTTT.

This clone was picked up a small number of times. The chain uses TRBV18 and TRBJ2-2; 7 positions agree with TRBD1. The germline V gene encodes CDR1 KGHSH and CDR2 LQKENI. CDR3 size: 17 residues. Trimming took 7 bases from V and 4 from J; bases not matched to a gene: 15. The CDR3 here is CASFHQAEGAITGELFF. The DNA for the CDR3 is TGTGCCAGCTTTCACCAGGCTGAGGGGGCGATCACCGGGGAGCTGTTTTTT.

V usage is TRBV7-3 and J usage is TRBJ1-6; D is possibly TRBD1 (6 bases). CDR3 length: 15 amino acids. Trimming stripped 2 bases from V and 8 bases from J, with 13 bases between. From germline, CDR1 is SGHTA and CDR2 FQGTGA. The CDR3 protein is CASSLFGGRDSPLHF. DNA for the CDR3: TGTGCCAGCAGCTTATTCGGGGGGCGCGATTCACCCCTCCACTTT.

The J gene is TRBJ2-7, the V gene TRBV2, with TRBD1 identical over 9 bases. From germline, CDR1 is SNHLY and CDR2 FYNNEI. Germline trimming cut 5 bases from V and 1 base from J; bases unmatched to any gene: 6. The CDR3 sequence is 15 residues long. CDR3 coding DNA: TGTGCCAGCAGTCCGCGGGACAGGGCGTCCTACGAGCAGTACTTC. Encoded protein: CASSPRDRASYEQYF. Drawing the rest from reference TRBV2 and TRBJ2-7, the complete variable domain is EPEVTQTPSHQVTQMGQEVILRCVPISNHLYFYWYRQILGQKVEFLVSFYNNEISEKSEIFDDQFSVERPDGSNFTLKIRSTKLEDSAMYFCASSPRDRASYEQYFGPGTRLTVT.